The 28 T cell receptor beta chains reported below all come from one sample, sequenced in a study of T-cell memory formation after mild COVID-19. TCRdb used MiXCR to reprocess the 5' RACE reads, holding one entry per CDR3 protein. The table lists fewer than 650,000 distinct CDR3 sequences, roughly 17% of them singletons. The specimen sequenced was PBMCs or a T cell subset sorted from them (not recorded which). The receptor set was obtained from an adult woman who had mild COVID-19 (a few samples of this study predate the infection). Cell type and time point are not known.

This clonotype was counted between two and nine times. This chain connects TRBV3-1 to TRBJ1-2; perhaps TRBD1 as D (6 bases). The length of the CDR3 is 12 residues. V dropped 7 bases and J dropped 8 bases, with 14 bases sitting between them. Germline V gene sequence: CDR1 LGHDT, CDR2 YNNKEL (reference sequence). The CDR3 sequence: CASITAGGGYTF. DNA for the CDR3: TGTGCCAGCATCACGGCGGGGGGCGGCTACACCTTC.

J is TRBJ2-6 and V is TRBV12-3 or TRBV12-4; D remains unclear. Trimming cost V 6 bases and J 0 bases, with 9 bases left between them. The CDR3 runs 15 residues. The CDR3 is CASRPTISGANVLTF. As DNA, the CDR3 is TGTGCCAGCAGACCCACAATCTCTGGGGCCAACGTCCTGACTTTC.

This clonotype appeared many times. The chain employs TRBV5-1 and TRBJ2-1, with D unresolved. The V and J ends lost 4 bases and 0 bases respectively, with 14 bases between them. The germline gives CDR1 SGHRS, CDR2 YFSETQ. The CDR3 covers 16 residues. CDR3 amino acids: CASSLRRHHSYNEQFF. CDR3 DNA sequence: TGCGCCAGCAGCCTCCGACGACATCACTCCTACAATGAGCAGTTCTTC.

CDR3 sequence reads: CASSQARGGRAADTQYF. CDR3 coding DNA: TGCGCCAGCAGCCAAGCCCGGGGGGGCCGGGCGGCAGATACGCAGTATTTT. This chain links TRBV4-1 with TRBJ2-3; the match to TRBD2 covers 8 bases. CDR3 length equals 17 residues. After removal of 1 base from V and 4 bases from J, the junction contained 10 bases not matched to a gene. Germline CDR1 is MGHRA and CDR2 is YSYEKL.

The chain has TRBV15 and TRBJ2-7; D is unresolved. This CDR3 contains 11 residues. CDR1 and CDR2 (germline): LNHNV, YYDKDF (reference sequence). Trimming took 0 bases from V and 4 from J, leaving 1 base between them. The CDR3 loop is CATSREYEQYF. CDR3 bases: TGTGCCACCAGCAGAGAATACGAGCAGTACTTC.

This clonotype was found a few times. The chain combines TRBV6-6 with TRBJ2-5; possibly TRBD1 or TRBD2 for D (5 bases each). The CDR3 totals 14 residues. Deletions cut 6 bases from V and 7 bases from J, with 18 bases between. Germline CDR1 MNHNY, CDR2 SVGAGI (reference sequence). CDR3 region: CASSAPGRKGTQYF. CDR3 nucleotide sequence: TGTGCCAGCAGCGCACCGGGGCGAAAGGGGACCCAGTACTTC.

This clonotype was observed a handful of times. The J gene is TRBJ2-5, the V gene TRBV3-1, with unresolved D. V was clipped by 7 bases and J by 1 base, with 13 bases between them. This CDR3 has 14 amino acids. Germline V gene data show CDR1 as LGHDT and CDR2 as YNNKEL (reference sequence). The CDR3 loop is CASTPSATQETQYF. CDR3 in DNA: TGTGCCAGCACACCTAGTGCTACCCAAGAGACCCAGTACTTC.

V is TRBV6-5 and J is TRBJ2-1, with 7 bases lining up with TRBD2. V lost 2 bases and J lost 9; bases outside the gene matches: 13. The CDR3 sequence is 16 residues long. Per the germline V gene, CDR1 is MNHEY and CDR2 is SVGAGI. In DNA, the CDR3 is TGTGCCAGCAGTTACGAGGGCGGGAGTCTATTTAGTGAGCAGTTCTTC. This sequence encodes CASSYEGGSLFSEQFF.

The V gene is TRBV12-3 or TRBV12-4, the J gene TRBJ2-3, with 8 bases identical to TRBD1. The ends lost 5 bases at V and 2 bases at J; junction bases unmatched: 3. This CDR3 is built from 14 residues. Written as DNA, the CDR3 is TGTGCCAGCAGTACAGGGGGTCCCACAGATACGCAGTATTTT. The encoded protein is CASSTGGPTDTQYF.

In its sample, this clonotype was seen a few times. V gene TRBV3-1 combines with J gene TRBJ2-1; 10 bases align to TRBD2. This CDR3 comprises 18 residues. Looked up from germline, CDR1 is LGHDT and CDR2 is YNNKEL (reference sequence). V was pared by 1 base and J by 0 bases, with 6 bases of the junction left unmatched. The CDR3: CASSQGGTSVSSYNEQFF. In DNA form, the CDR3 reads TGTGCCAGCAGCCAAGGTGGGACTAGCGTTAGCTCCTACAATGAGCAGTTCTTC.

This clonotype has a single count. The chain links TRBV11-2 to TRBJ1-1; D not resolved. The CDR3 consists of 15 residues. Trimming stripped 1 base from V and 5 bases from J, with 14 bases between. The germline CDR1 and CDR2 sequences are SGHAT and FQNNGV. CDR3 nucleotide sequence: TGTGCCAGCAGCTTAGTCACCGGGCTGGGGACTGAAGCTTTCTTT. It specifies CASSLVTGLGTEAFF.

V usage is TRBV5-1 and J usage is TRBJ2-7, with D uncertain. The CDR3 extends over 16 amino acids. The V end lost 0 bases, the J end lost 0 bases, and 13 bases lay between the germline ends. The germline gives CDR1 SGHRS, CDR2 YFSETQ. The CDR3 protein is CASSLAWGPSSYEQYF. The DNA for the CDR3 is TGCGCCAGCAGCTTGGCTTGGGGTCCGAGCTCCTACGAGCAGTACTTC. The variable domain in full, completed from reference TRBV5-1 and TRBJ2-7, reads KAGVTQTPRYLIKTRGQQVTLSCSPISGHRSVSWYQQTPGQGLQFLFEYFSETQRNKGNFPGRFSGRQFSNSRSEMNVSTLELGDSALYLCASSLAWGPSSYEQYFGPGTRLTVT.

The V call is TRBV7-9, the J call TRBJ2-7, with D possibly TRBD1 on 6 matching bases. This CDR3 contains 17 residues. Germline V lookup: CDR1 SEHNR, CDR2 FQNEAQ (reference sequence). The ends were cut back, 3 bases at V and 5 bases at J, with 23 bases in the middle. CDR3 nucleotides: TGTGCCAGCAGCTTTAACCTCCTTACAGGGATCGGCGACGAGCAGTACTTC. Amino acids: CASSFNLLTGIGDEQYF.

This clonotype was seen at least ten times. The chain couples TRBV9 to TRBJ2-3; a possible D gene is TRBD1 (6 bases). The germline CDR1 and CDR2 sequences are SGDLS and YYNGEE. V lost 2 bases and J lost 3, with 13 bases in between. The CDR3 has 15 amino acids. CDR3 region: CASSVRAGETDTQYF. Here the CDR3 DNA reads TGTGCCAGCAGCGTCCGGGCAGGGGAGACAGATACGCAGTATTTT.

The chain recombines TRBV5-1 with TRBJ2-7; a weak D match, TRBD2 (6 bases). Germline CDR1 is SGHRS and CDR2 is YFSETQ. Trimming took 3 bases from V and 3 from J, leaving 16 bases between them. The CDR3 has 15 residues. The CDR3 here is CASSSLTEGNYEQYF. CDR3 sequence (DNA): TGCGCCAGCAGCTCTCTGACGGAGGGCAACTACGAGCAGTACTTC.

This clonotype was picked up a small number of times. The rearrangement joins TRBV7-2 to TRBJ2-7; the D gene is possibly TRBD1 (5 bases). Germline CDR1 reads SGHTA; CDR2 reads FQGNSA. The CDR3 extends over 15 amino acids. V was trimmed by 1 base and J by 1 base, leaving 11 bases between them. The CDR3 sequence: CASSLVGDSSYEQYF. In nucleotides, the CDR3 is TGTGCCAGCAGCTTAGTGGGCGACAGTTCCTACGAGCAGTACTTC.

This chain links TRBV6-1 with TRBJ1-3, with D unresolved. V dropped 6 bases and J dropped 2 bases, with 11 bases sitting between them. Germline V CDR1 and CDR2: MNHNS, SASEGT. CDR3 length: 14 amino acids. DNA for the CDR3: TGTGCCAGCAGACCCCAGGCAACTGGAAACACCATATATTTT. Its translation: CASRPQATGNTIYF.

In its sample, this clonotype was seen a few times. The rearrangement joins TRBV6-2 or TRBV6-3 to TRBJ1-5; maybe TRBD1 (6 bases). The CDR3 runs 15 residues. The germline CDR1 and CDR2 sequences are MNHEY and SVGEGT. The ends were cut back, 8 bases at V and 0 bases at J, with 14 bases in the middle. This chain's CDR3 is CASRLDRHSNQPQHF. CDR3 nucleotide sequence: TGTGCCAGCCGACTGGACAGACATAGCAATCAGCCCCAGCATTTT.

The genes are TRBV7-8 and TRBJ2-1; 12 bases are shared with TRBD2. Germline CDR1 and CDR2: SGHVS and FQNEAQ. After removal of 0 bases from V and 2 bases from J, the junction contained 8 bases not matched to a gene. The CDR3 has 19 amino acids. CDR3 nucleotides: TGTGCCAGCAGCTTAGCGCGGTTTGGACTAGCGGGGACCTACAATGAGCAGTTCTTC. Protein sequence: CASSLARFGLAGTYNEQFF. Supplemented by reference TRBV7-8 and TRBJ2-1, the full variable domain reads GAGVSQSPRYKVAKRGQDVALRCDPISGHVSLFWYQQALGQGPEFLTYFQNEAQLDKSGLPSDRFFAERPEGSVSTLKIQRTQQEDSAVYLCASSLARFGLAGTYNEQFFGPGTRLTVL.

This clonotype was found a few times. This rearrangement joins TRBV29-1 to TRBJ2-3; no clear D gene. V lost 1 base, J lost 2 bases, and 7 bases lay in between. The CDR3 totals 13 residues. Germline assignment: CDR1 SQVTM and CDR2 ANQGSEA. The CDR3 is CSVEVGITDTQYF. As DNA, the CDR3 is TGCAGCGTTGAAGTAGGGATCACAGATACGCAGTATTTT.

The DNA of the CDR3 is TGTGCCAGCGCGGCCGGGACTAGGGAAAGCGGGGAGCTGTTTTTT. Amino acid sequence: CASAAGTRESGELFF. The V gene is TRBV2, the J gene TRBJ2-2; 8 nucleotides line up with TRBD2. V dropped 8 bases and J dropped 7; count of bases not matched to a gene: 12. The V gene's germline CDR1 is SNHLY and CDR2 FYNNEI. The CDR3 contains 15 residues.

This clonotype was recorded many times. The J gene is TRBJ2-3, the V gene TRBV12-3 or TRBV12-4; 7 nucleotides line up with TRBD2. Unmatched junction bases numbered 10, after V lost 7 bases and J lost 3 bases. This CDR3 is 15 amino acids long. The CDR3 spells CASKRSSGLTDTQYF. The CDR3 region has the DNA TGTGCCAGCAAGAGGTCTAGCGGTTTGACAGATACGCAGTATTTT.

This chain connects TRBV6-1 to TRBJ2-3; D may match TRBD1 or TRBD2 (6 bases each). The V and J ends lost 6 bases and 7 bases respectively, with 14 bases between them. From germline, CDR1 is MNHNS and CDR2 SASEGT. This CDR3 spans 13 amino acids. The CDR3 DNA reads as TGTGCCAGCAGGGACGGGGGCTCGTATACGCAGTATTTT. Amino acid sequence: CASRDGGSYTQYF.

The chain has TRBV7-6 and TRBJ2-3; D might be TRBD1 or TRBD2, each matching 6 bases. Germline V gene data show CDR1 as SGHVS and CDR2 as FNYEAQ. CDR3 length: 13 amino acids. V lost 5 bases, J lost 6 bases, and 12 bases lay in between. This CDR3 reads CASSGGTFDTQYF. CDR3 nucleotides: TGTGCCAGCAGCGGAGGGACATTTGATACGCAGTATTTT.

This clonotype was observed a few times. The chain has TRBV6-5 and TRBJ2-1; the match to TRBD1 covers 7 bases. V dropped 2 bases and J dropped 9; count of bases not matched to a gene: 10. The CDR3 is 15 amino acids. Per germline, CDR1 MNHEY and CDR2 SVGAGI. CDR3 nucleotides: TGTGCCAGCAGTTACACCAGGACAGGTGTAGGTGAGCAGTTCTTC. Protein: CASSYTRTGVGEQFF.

This clonotype has ten or more counts. This rearrangement joins TRBV7-9 to TRBJ2-5, with D possibly TRBD1 on 6 matching bases. The CDR3 extends over 14 amino acids. The ends were cut back, 5 bases at V and 2 bases at J, with 12 bases in the middle. CDR1 SEHNR and CDR2 FQNEAQ come from the germline V gene (reference sequence). CDR3 protein: CASSTRQEQETQYF. In DNA, the CDR3 is TGTGCCAGCAGCACTCGACAGGAACAAGAGACCCAGTACTTC.

This chain joins TRBV6-2 or TRBV6-3 and TRBJ1-2, with D tentatively TRBD1 (6 bases). Trimming pared 7 bases from V and 3 bases from J, leaving 15 bases between. Germline CDR1 is MNHEY and CDR2 is SVGEGT. The CDR3 contains 14 residues. CDR3 sequence reads: CASKWDTIHYGYTF. The CDR3 DNA sequence: TGTGCCAGCAAGTGGGACACCATCCACTATGGCTACACCTTC.

Only a few counts were recorded for this clonotype. The rearrangement joins TRBV4-1 to TRBJ2-5; no definite D call. Germline CDR1 MGHRA, CDR2 YSYEKL. The V end was cut by 0 bases, the J end by 4 bases, with 18 bases between. This CDR3 has 17 amino acids. In nucleotides, the CDR3 is TGCGCCAGCAGCCAAGATTACGGAGACCGAGCGCCAGAGACCCAGTACTTC. This gives the protein CASSQDYGDRAPETQYF.